The table lists the clone carrying this TCR beta chain with a few counts. Its antigen is as yet unknown. Germline V gives CDR1 MNHEY, CDR2 SVGAGI. V was clipped by 2 bases and J by 8 bases, with 24 bases between them. The CDR3 totals 17 residues. This entry comes from a study of blood T cells in healthy people across ages. Study conclusions and caveats: CMV infection status of these donors was not known.

Per-sample PBMC isolation yielded at least 6.5 million cells. Next came a second PCR, run for about 7 to 12 cycles, which used a sample-barcoded 5' primer along with a J-beta primer mix. TCRdb processed the 5' RACE reads anew with MiXCR; each CDR3 protein has one entry. The profile shows roughly 900,000 distinct CDR3 sequences, around 48% of them singletons. Material for sequencing was blood. The source is a man aged 25 to 40 in good health. The chain is built from TRBV6-5 and TRBJ1-2; tentative D call: TRBD1 (5 bases). The CDR3 region is CASSYAGRGRAWEGYTF. The CDR3, as DNA: TGTGCCAGCAGTTACGCGGGACGGGGTAGAGCTTGGGAGGGCTACACCTTC.